A selection of T cell receptor beta chains follows, all from one sample in a study of cytomegalovirus exposure and HLA in healthy donors. Here immunoSEQ multiplex PCR was the method, and the copy in TCRdb shows in-frame clones only, minus some. The data show 170,000 or so clones, with around 80% seen just once and 1.4% held by the top ten. What was sequenced was PBMCs. Source of these receptors: a woman younger than 45 in good health and CMV-seropositive. Each CDR3 is given with its conserved first and last residue. The D gene is left open where the match is weak. A row's size may be missing; if present it is once, few, many or a size class.

V	D	size	J	CDR3	DNA
TRBV29-1	.	.	TRBJ2-7	CSVESATVEEQYF	TGCAGCGTTGAATCGGCAACAGTGGAAGAGCAGTACTTC
TRBV10-3	.	.	TRBJ1-2	CAISRGGGPLNYGYTF	TGTGCCATCAGCCGGGGAGGAGGGCCTCTTAACTATGGCTACACCTTC
TRBV19	.	.	TRBJ2-1	CASTSRGEQFF	TGTGCCAGTACCTCCCGAGGTGAGCAGTTCTTC
TRBV27	.	.	TRBJ1-5	CASSPVNQPQHF	TGTGCCAGCAGTCCAGTCAATCAGCCCCAGCATTTT
TRBV19	.	few	TRBJ2-3	CASRFGQLTDTQYF	TGTGCCAGTAGGTTTGGTCAGTTGACAGATACGCAGTATTTT
TRBV11-3	.	.	TRBJ2-5	CASSAGRVTSQETQYF	TGTGCCAGCAGCGCGGGAAGAGTCACAAGCCAAGAGACCCAGTACTTC
TRBV7-3	TRBD1	.	TRBJ1-2	CASSAGQGLAGYTF	TGTGCCAGCAGCGCGGGACAGGGACTCGCTGGCTACACCTTC
TRBV30	.	few	TRBJ2-3	CAWSVRRGSTDTQYF	TGTGCCTGGAGTGTACGGCGGGGAAGCACAGATACGCAGTATTTT
TRBV28	.	few	TRBJ1-2	CASSLIEQGYYGYTF	TGTGCCAGCAGTTTAATTGAACAGGGATACTATGGCTACACCTTC
TRBV6-5	TRBD1	.	TRBJ1-1	CASSKRQGEAFF	TGTGCCAGCAGTAAAAGACAGGGAGAAGCTTTCTTT
TRBV15	.	.	TRBJ2-5	CATSRVFGSAETQYF	TGTGCCACCAGCAGAGTGTTCGGGAGCGCAGAGACCCAGTACTTC
TRBV29-1	TRBD1	once	TRBJ1-2	CSVEVTRSSGEDRVAFGYTF	TGCAGCGTTGAAGTTACTAGGTCTTCGGGGGAGGACAGGGTGGCCTTTGGCTACACCTTC
TRBV7-2	.	few	TRBJ2-5	CASSPGSGGETQYF	TGTGCCAGCAGCCCTGGGTCAGGGGGGGAGACCCAGTACTTC
TRBV20-1	.	few	TRBJ1-1	CSAGGESEAFF	TGCAGTGCAGGGGGGGAGTCGGAAGCTTTCTTT
TRBV5-1	TRBD1	.	TRBJ2-6	CASSLTTGSGANVLTF	TGCGCCAGCAGCTTGACGACAGGGTCCGGGGCCAACGTCCTGACTTTC
TRBV5-4	TRBD1	.	TRBJ1-1	CASSFAGQLNTEAFF	TGTGCCAGCAGCTTCGCGGGACAGCTGAACACTGAAGCTTTCTTT
TRBV5-1	.	.	TRBJ1-5	CASSLTGYSNQPQHF	TGCGCCAGCAGCCTAACGGGGTATAGCAATCAGCCCCAGCATTTT
TRBV5-1	.	.	TRBJ2-3	CASSLAPSSDTQYF	TGCGCCAGCAGCTTGGCCCCCAGTTCAGATACGCAGTATTTT
TRBV6-5	.	.	TRBJ2-5	CASSSDRVSQETQYF	TGTGCCAGCAGCTCAGACCGGGTGTCCCAAGAGACCCAGTACTTC
TRBV11-3	.	.	TRBJ1-4	CASSFGSGPNEKLFF	TGTGCCAGCAGCTTTGGGTCAGGGCCTAATGAAAAACTGTTTTTT
TRBV5-6	.	.	TRBJ2-1	CASSFTHEQFF	TGTGCCAGCAGCTTCACTCATGAGCAGTTCTTC
TRBV13	.	.	TRBJ1-2	CASSLLGRGFDGYTF	TGTGCCAGCAGCTTATTGGGCAGGGGTTTCGATGGCTACACCTTC
TRBV11-1	TRBD1	once	TRBJ1-2	CASSADRGLNGYTF	TGTGCCAGCAGCGCCGACAGGGGTCTAAATGGCTACACCTTC
TRBV18	TRBD1	once	TRBJ2-7	CASSPGQGAYEQYF	TGTGCCAGCTCACCGGGGCAGGGGGCCTACGAGCAGTACTTC
TRBV10-1	TRBD2	few	TRBJ2-2	CASAGAGVKGDGELFF	TGCGCCAGCGCCGGAGCGGGAGTAAAAGGGGACGGGGAGCTGTTTTTT